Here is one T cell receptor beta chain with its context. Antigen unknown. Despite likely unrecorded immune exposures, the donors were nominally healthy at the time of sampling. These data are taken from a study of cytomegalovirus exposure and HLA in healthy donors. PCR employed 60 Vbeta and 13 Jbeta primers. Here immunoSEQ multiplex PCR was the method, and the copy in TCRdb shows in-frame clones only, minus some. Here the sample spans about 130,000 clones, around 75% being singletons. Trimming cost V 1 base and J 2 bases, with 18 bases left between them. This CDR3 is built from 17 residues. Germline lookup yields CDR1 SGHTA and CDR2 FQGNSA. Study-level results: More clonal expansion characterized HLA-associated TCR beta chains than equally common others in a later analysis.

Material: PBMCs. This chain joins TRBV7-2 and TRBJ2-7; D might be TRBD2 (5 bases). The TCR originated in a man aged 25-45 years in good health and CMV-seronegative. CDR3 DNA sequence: TGTGCCAGCAGCTTAGAGGACTCGCCAATTATGACCTACGAGCAGTACTTC. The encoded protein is CASSLEDSPIMTYEQYF.